The 23 T cell receptor beta chains below come from one sample, sequenced in a study of T cells after posttransplantation cyclophosphamide. Profiling relied on immunoSEQ multiplex PCR, and the TCRdb table lists in-frame clones only, not all of them. In total the sample includes approximately 30,000 clones, none of them seen once. Sequenced sample: PBMCs. The origin of the receptors is a woman aged 50 to 60 in good health and a related stem cell transplant donor.

This clone was recorded at least ten times. V is TRBV18 and J is TRBJ1-1, with D perhaps TRBD1 (6 bases). The CDR3 extends over 15 amino acids. CDR1 KGHSH and CDR2 LQKENI come from the germline V gene. Trimming stripped 3 bases from V and 4 bases from J, with 15 bases between. CDR3 DNA: TGTGCCAGCTCACCCCGGGGTGGGGGCGGCACTGAAGCTTTCTTT. Translated, it gives CASSPRGGGGTEAFF.

This clone was seen many times. CDR3 DNA sequence: TGTGCCAGCAGTGTGACAGGGGGCGAGAACGAGCAGTACTTC. It specifies CASSVTGGENEQYF. The chain couples TRBV6-1 to TRBJ2-7, with 10 positions matching TRBD1. The CDR3 is 14 residues long. Germline V lookup: CDR1 MNHNS, CDR2 SASEGT. Germline trimming cut 4 bases from V and 5 bases from J; bases unmatched to any gene: 5.

This clone showed up many times. The gene calls are TRBV19 and TRBJ2-6; 8 nucleotides line up with TRBD1. The J segment lost 2 bases and the V segment lost 2 bases, leaving 2 bases of the junction unmatched. This CDR3 spans 16 amino acids. Looked up from germline, CDR1 is LNHDA and CDR2 is SQIVND (reference sequence). In DNA, the CDR3 is TGTGCCAGTAGTATACAGGGGGCAACTGGGGCCAACGTCCTGACTTTC. Protein sequence: CASSIQGATGANVLTF.

This clone was seen at least ten times. The chain carries TRBV7-9 and TRBJ2-7; D might be TRBD1 (5 bases). There are 14 residues in the CDR3. Per the germline V gene, CDR1 is SEHNR and CDR2 is FQNEAQ (reference sequence). V was shortened by 1 base and J by 3 bases, with 10 bases between the two germline ends. CDR3 sequence reads: CASSLDRGFYEQYF. In DNA, the CDR3 is TGTGCCAGCAGCTTAGATAGGGGATTCTACGAGCAGTACTTC.

This clone has at least ten counts. V is TRBV5-1 and J is TRBJ1-1; 12 bases are a match to TRBD1. Trimming cost V 4 bases and J 4 bases; bases outside gene matches: 8. This CDR3 has 16 amino acids. In germline, CDR1 is SGHRS, CDR2 YFSETQ. The CDR3 nucleotides are TGCGCCAGCAGCAATCCGGGACAGGGGGCGATCACTGAAGCTTTCTTT. Translation gives CASSNPGQGAITEAFF.

The J gene is TRBJ1-1, the V gene TRBV24-1; tentatively, D is TRBD1 (6 bases). V lost 12 bases to trimming and J lost 3 bases, with 28 bases between them. The CDR3 consists of 17 residues. Germline lookup yields CDR1 KGHDR and CDR2 SFDVKD. The CDR3 coding sequence is TGTGCCCTGAAACTCGGGCAGGGGCCCCGATTTGACACTGAAGCTTTCTTT. This encodes CALKLGQGPRFDTEAFF.

This clone was seen many times. The chain has TRBV15 and TRBJ2-7; D remains unclear. The V end was cut by 0 bases, the J end by 0 bases, with 3 bases between. Germline CDR1 reads LNHNV; CDR2 reads YYDKDF (reference sequence). CDR3 length: 13 amino acids. The CDR3 here is CATSRERSYEQYF. DNA for the CDR3: TGTGCCACCAGCAGAGAGCGCTCCTACGAGCAGTACTTC. The full variable domain, its missing parts supplied by reference TRBV15 and TRBJ2-7, is DAMVIQNPRYQVTQFGKPVTLSCSQTLNHNVMYWYQQKSSQAPKLLFHYYDKDFNNEADTPDNFQSRRPNTSFCFLDIRSPGLGDTAMYLCATSRERSYEQYFGPGTRLTVT.

The chain couples TRBV9 to TRBJ1-5, with D possibly being TRBD1 (6 bases). CDR3 size: 15 residues. Looked up from germline, CDR1 is SGDLS and CDR2 is YYNGEE. V was trimmed by 1 base and J by 6 bases, leaving 14 bases between them. For the CDR3, the DNA is TGTGCCAGCAGCGTAACGGGGGGGCCGGGTCAGCCCCAGCATTTT. Amino acids: CASSVTGGPGQPQHF.

The chain links TRBV7-2 to TRBJ2-5; TRBD1 is a possible D gene (5 bases). V lost 1 base, J lost 2 bases, and 8 bases lay in between. Germline CDR1 and CDR2: SGHTA and FQGNSA. The CDR3 has 14 amino acids. The CDR3 bases are TGTGCCAGCAGCTTAGTGACAGCACAAGAGACCCAGTACTTC. Amino acids: CASSLVTAQETQYF.

At least ten counts were recorded for this clone. The J gene is TRBJ1-1, the V gene TRBV11-3, with TRBD1 as a possible D gene (5 bases). The CDR3 totals 16 residues. Germline lookup yields CDR1 SGHNT and CDR2 YENEEA. V gave up 7 bases and J gave up 5 bases, with 23 bases separating them. CDR3 sequence (DNA): TGTGCCAGCACCGCACCTTACGGGCAGGGTGGGACTGAAGCTTTCTTT. Translating it yields CASTAPYGQGGTEAFF.

This clone was picked up many times. V gene TRBV18 combines with J gene TRBJ2-6; no firm D call. Trimming pared 1 base from V and 0 bases from J, leaving 10 bases between. The germline V gene encodes CDR1 KGHSH and CDR2 LQKENI. The CDR3 is 17 amino acids. As DNA, the CDR3 is TGTGCCAGCTCACCACGGCAGGTTGACTCTGGGGCCAACGTCCTGACTTTC. This translates into CASSPRQVDSGANVLTF.

This clone occurred many times. The CDR3 sequence: CASSLQVNTEAFF. DNA of the CDR3: TGTGCCAGCAGCTTACAGGTGAACACTGAAGCTTTCTTT. The rearrangement uses TRBV11-3 and TRBJ1-1, with D hard to call. Deletions cut 2 bases from V and 0 bases from J, with 4 bases between. Germline values: CDR1 SGHNT, CDR2 YENEEA. The CDR3 runs 13 residues.

The sample holds a few counts of this clone. CDR3 in DNA: TGTGCCAGCAGCTTAAGGGGTCCCTCCTACGAGCAGTACTTC. The encoded protein is CASSLRGPSYEQYF. The J gene is TRBJ2-7, the V gene TRBV7-2, with TRBD1 as a possible D gene (5 bases). Germline V gives CDR1 SGHTA, CDR2 FQGNSA. V shed 2 bases and J shed 0 bases, with 8 bases lying between them. This CDR3 contains 14 residues.

This clone was detected many times. The chain joins TRBV14 to TRBJ1-1; TRBD1 is a possible D gene (5 bases). The V and J ends lost 4 bases and 3 bases respectively, with 9 bases between them. The germline gives CDR1 SGHDN, CDR2 FVKESK. The CDR3 spans 13 residues. The chain's CDR3 is CASSRRDYTEAFF. The CDR3, as DNA: TGTGCCAGCAGCCGCAGGGATTACACTGAAGCTTTCTTT.

This clone was observed many times. The CDR3 region has the DNA TGTGCCAGCAGTTTATACCCTGGGGCTATTAGCAATCAGCCCCAGCATTTT. Its protein product is CASSLYPGAISNQPQHF. This chain connects TRBV28 to TRBJ1-5; weak D call: TRBD1 (5 bases). The V end was cut by 1 base, the J end by 0 bases, with 13 bases between. Per germline, CDR1 MDHEN and CDR2 SYDVKM. The length of the CDR3 is 17 residues.

This clone was recorded at least ten times. The chain couples TRBV18 to TRBJ2-7, with TRBD2 identical over 9 bases. The ends lost 6 bases at V and 6 bases at J; junction bases unmatched: 9. Germline lookup yields CDR1 KGHSH and CDR2 LQKENI. The CDR3 contains 14 residues. This CDR3 is CASSSGLAGSEQYF. CDR3 coding DNA: TGTGCCAGCTCCTCGGGACTAGCAGGTTCCGAGCAGTACTTC.

This clone came up a few times. V and J are TRBV9 and TRBJ1-4; TRBD1 aligns across 11 bases. Unmatched junction bases numbered 4, after V lost 3 bases and J lost 6 bases. Germline V gene lookup returns CDR1 SGDLS and CDR2 YYNGEE. The CDR3 runs to 15 residues. The CDR3 bases are TGTGCCAGCAGCGGGGACAGGGGGGGGCATGAAAAACTGTTTTTT. It codes for CASSGDRGGHEKLFF.

At least ten counts were recorded for this clone. The V gene is TRBV9, the J gene TRBJ2-5; 7 nucleotides match TRBD2. Germline V gene data show CDR1 as SGDLS and CDR2 as YYNGEE. The V gene end was trimmed by 4 bases and the J gene end by 5 bases; junction bases not matched to a gene: 5. The CDR3 runs 13 residues. The CDR3 loop reads CASSRAGVETQYF. The DNA of the CDR3 is TGTGCCAGCAGCCGGGCGGGAGTGGAGACCCAGTACTTC.

This clone was detected ten times or more. This rearrangement joins TRBV2 to TRBJ1-5; no reliable D call. Germline V gene sequence: CDR1 SNHLY, CDR2 FYNNEI. Trimming left V 6 bases short and J 1 base short, with 7 bases between. The CDR3 contains 13 residues. The CDR3 bases are TGTGCCAGCAGGCGGCTGAGCAATCAGCCCCAGCATTTT. It codes for CASRRLSNQPQHF.

This clone has ten or more counts. This chain joins TRBV11-2 and TRBJ1-3, with 7 bases matching TRBD1. CDR1 SGHAT and CDR2 FQNNGV come from the germline V gene. The CDR3 runs 16 residues. V trimming: 0 bases; J trimming: 0 bases; junction bases outside the gene matches: 2. The CDR3 here is CASSLDQGGSGNTIYF. The CDR3 DNA follows: TGTGCCAGCAGCTTAGACCAGGGGGGCTCTGGAAACACCATATATTTT.

This clone was detected many times. V gene TRBV12-3 or TRBV12-4 combines with J gene TRBJ1-2; possible D gene TRBD1, 5 bases. The CDR3 totals 12 residues. V was cut by 5 bases and J by 8 bases, with 12 bases left in between. Written as DNA, the CDR3 is TGTGCCAGCAGTCCCTATCGGACAGGCTACACCTTC. This codes for CASSPYRTGYTF.

This clone showed up many times. This rearrangement joins TRBV5-4 to TRBJ1-1; no firm D call. This CDR3 is 16 amino acids long. The germline V gene has CDR1 SGHNT and CDR2 YYREEE (reference sequence). The V and J ends lost 4 bases and 0 bases respectively, with 16 bases between them. The CDR3: CASSPEVGGLNTEAFF. The CDR3, as DNA: TGTGCCAGCAGCCCGGAGGTAGGCGGGTTGAACACTGAAGCTTTCTTT.

This clone has ten or more counts. CDR3 DNA sequence: TGTGCCAGTAGAGGTGACAGGGGGGCCTATGGCTACACCTTC. Translated, it gives CASRGDRGAYGYTF. V and J are TRBV19 and TRBJ1-2; TRBD1 matches at 9 bases. With 6 bases clipped from V and 4 bases from J, the junction kept 6 bases outside the gene matches. The CDR3 length is 14 residues. The germline gives CDR1 LNHDA, CDR2 SQIVND (reference sequence).